The present T cell receptor beta chain was sequenced within a study of shared clonotypes between healthy human individuals (dated by TCRdb to 2018 to 2020). Context from the whole study: Two women and a few men aged 18 to 49 years were included in the cohort. The study deeply sequenced blood TCR repertoires of about five healthy adults to estimate repertoire size and the extent of clonotype sharing between individuals. To increase sequencing depth and limit assay-specific biases, different laboratories used diverse techniques to prepare libraries and sequence TCR repertoires. Between about 0.9 and 9 billion PBMCs per donor were obtained by leukapheresis.

Donors were healthy HIV-negative adults with no recently reported acute infections or vaccinations. Every donor was a Caucasian adult residing in Nashville, Tennessee, USA. In the unsorted samples, roughly 90 million PBMCs were counted, and genomic DNA was extracted using the QIAamp DNA Blood Mini kit. Blood was collected by leukapheresis, and PBMCs were isolated by Ficoll-Histopaque density gradient centrifugation and then cryopreserved in liquid nitrogen vapor phase. The V end loses 5 bases and the J end loses 7 bases, and a stretch of 18 bases separates them. The CDR3 runs 15 residues from the cysteine to the phenylalanine. The only DNA kept is the CDR3, 45 bases in frame from the first base. In the germline V gene (reference sequence), CDR1 corresponds to MNHEY and CDR2 to SMNVEV. TCR CDR3 regions were amplified from genomic DNA by multiplex PCR using the deep immunoSEQ assay. Extracted genomic DNA from each cell subset was spread evenly across all wells of several immunoSEQ 96-well plates, with each plate serving as a replicate. For unsorted PBMC, 250 to 300 ng genomic DNA, equal to approximately 30,000 T cell genomes, was loaded into each replicate PCR. Unsorted PBMC genomic DNA was sequenced across ten immunoSEQ deep assay plates. Purified libraries were quantified with a Qubit 3.0 fluorometer, sized on a Bioanalyzer 2100, and re-quantified with the KAPA Library Quantification kit. Every immunoSEQ 96-well plate was sequenced on a dedicated single-read 150-cycle Illumina NextSeq 550 flow cell. The authors' pipeline ran thus. Because the immunoSEQ output held only junctional sequences and lacked quality scores, the filtering could not match the filtering applied to full-length reads. To assign V/J genes and CDR3, sequences were annotated against IMGT germline references using PyIR, a Python wrapper for IgBLAST v1.9. Reads were filtered out if the reads had weak V/J assignments (E-value above 1e-6), no CDR3, stop codons, out-of-frame junctions, or ambiguous translated residues. V3J clonotypes were defined as sequences sharing the same inferred V gene, J gene, and CDR3 amino acid sequence. Percentage overlap between repertoires was calculated by dividing the number of shared unique clonotypes by the size of the smaller repertoire. Richness of each repertoire was evaluated using RTK rarefaction, the Chao1 estimator, and Recon v2.1 estimates of unobserved clonotypes. Here the immuneACCESS table is served through TCRdb, limited to in-frame sequences with V and J called. Missing clones are a known gap in these copies; in checked studies unresolved V genes cover under half, and the rest lacks a known reason. V and J calls and clone size are given by that table; D and trimming were obtained from the DNA. This sample lists hundreds of thousands of clones; roughly four fifths were detected once. The ten biggest clones cover around 12% of the sample.

Results the study describes overall, beyond this receptor: Sampling was limited to blood, and TCR repertoires in tissue likely differ from TCR repertoires in blood. Because the study included only a small number of donors, the genetic and exposure-history diversity represented was limited. Pairwise subsampling led to the expectation that sequencing depth would affect the degree of clonotype sharing among donors.

This clone was picked up many times. Its antigen is still unknown. The input lacks base qualities; no much larger clone sits a single base away. This sequence originates from a woman aged 40 to 50 in good health. Some clones in this sample may be carry-over from other donors' samples. The specimen was PBMCs. The V and J genes are TRBV27 and TRBJ2-1, with the D gene uncertain. The sequence in DNA is TGTGCCAGCAGTCCCCGTGCCGCACTGGGGAATGAGCAGTTCTTC. It translates to CASSPRAALGNEQFF.